The present entry profiles one TCR beta chain with its context. The target antigen is unknown. These data come from a study of shared clonotypes between healthy human individuals. Findings and caveats of the study: It was the non-shared clonotypes that had lower generation probabilities than clonotypes shared by all four donors. Sampling used blood alone; tissue repertoires probably differ.

Germline V lookup: CDR1 SQVTM, CDR2 ANQGSEA. V lost 1 base and J lost 2, with 12 bases in between. The CDR3 consists of 14 residues. In the authors' workflow: Owing to the provision of junction-only sequences devoid of quality scores by immunoSEQ, filtering differed. Measured with immunoSEQ multiplex PCR; TCRdb has only the in-frame clones, and not every one. That table is the source of V, J and clone size, and D and trimming were worked out from the DNA. The table has 2,500,000 or so clones, approximately 93% seen once. This TCR was sampled from a man aged 18 to 29 in good health. Some clones in this sample may be carry-over from other donors' samples. The sequenced material came from naive CD4+ T cells from PBMCs. Subset meaning: CD45RA+ positively selected. The gene calls are TRBV29-1 and TRBJ2-7; D remains ambiguous. The CDR3 bases are TGCAGCGTTGAAGCCCGGACCTGGCCCTACGAGCAGTACTTC. Protein sequence: CSVEARTWPYEQYF.